The rows below give T cell receptor beta chains drawn from one sample of a study of T cells in Graves' hyperthyroidism and ophthalmopathy. One entry per CDR3 protein, called by TCRdb with MiXCR from the multiplex PCR reads. The table includes 500,000 to 750,000 distinct CDR3 sequences, 13% to 15% detected once. Source material: blood. The receptors originated from a woman between 18 and 30 years old with Graves' ophthalmopathy. Both conserved end residues are part of each CDR3.

v_call,j_call,cdr3_aa
TRBV9,TRBJ2-1,CASSVATTDYNEQFF
TRBV6-1,TRBJ2-5,CASSEADGGPGAQYF
TRBV27,TRBJ2-3,CASSLKTGVADTQYF
TRBV7-9,TRBJ2-3,CASSPVAGGSPDTQYF
TRBV14,TRBJ2-5,CASSSFETQYF
TRBV29-1,TRBJ1-5,CSVELGGEQPQHF
TRBV29-1,TRBJ2-5,CSVAGGGETQYF
TRBV12-3/TRBV12-4,TRBJ2-5,CASSLLVSGRGGETQYF
TRBV10-3,TRBJ2-3,CAIRDGTSGSTDTQYF
TRBV11-3,TRBJ2-3,CASSRGVSYTDTQYF
TRBV27,TRBJ1-2,CASSLGGYRGYTF
TRBV28,TRBJ2-1,CASSFFRGTYNEQFF
TRBV5-6,TRBJ2-3,CASSFVTRSTDTQYF